The next 15 T cell receptor beta chains were all read from a single sample in a study of T cell responses to AZD1222 COVID-19 vaccine. Profiling relied on immunoSEQ multiplex PCR, and the TCRdb table lists in-frame clones only, not all of them. Of more than 70,000 clones listed, around 93% are singletons. The sequencing here drew on peripheral blood, taken 28 days after the second AZD1222 dose. These receptors came from an adult who received the AZD1222 COVID-19 vaccine.

This clone was seen a few times. The chain couples TRBV6-4 to TRBJ1-2, with D perhaps matching TRBD1 (6 bases). V lost 2 bases, J lost 4 bases, and 14 bases lay in between. This CDR3 has 15 amino acids. Germline CDR1 reads MRHNA; CDR2 reads SNTAGT. The CDR3 DNA reads as TGTGCCAGCAGTGACGGGGGGGGCGAAAGCTATGGCTACACCTTC. Its translation: CASSDGGGESYGYTF.

This clone appeared once. The chain employs TRBV7-9 and TRBJ2-1; 7 nucleotides line up with TRBD2. The CDR3 spans 13 residues. The V gene end was trimmed by 9 bases and the J gene end by 5 bases; junction bases not matched to a gene: 7. Looked up from germline, CDR1 is SEHNR and CDR2 is FQNEAQ (reference sequence). This CDR3 is CASSASGNNEQFF. In nucleotides, the CDR3 is TGTGCCAGTTCCGCCAGCGGGAACAATGAGCAGTTCTTC. Drawing the rest from reference TRBV7-9 and TRBJ2-1, the complete variable domain is DTGVSQNPRHKITKRGQNVTFRCDPISEHNRLYWYRQTLGQGPEFLTYFQNEAQLEKSRLLSDRFSAERPKGSFSTLEIQRTEQGDSAMYLCASSASGNNEQFFGPGTRLTVL.

This clone appeared a single time. The chain couples TRBV24-1 to TRBJ2-3; 8 bases fit TRBD1. Germline-derived CDR1 and CDR2 are KGHDR and SFDVKD. Losses at the gene ends were 3 bases for V and 5 bases for J; bases not matched to a gene: 9. CDR3 length: 16 amino acids. The DNA for the CDR3 is TGTGCCACCAGTGATCCAACGGGGACAGGCCAAGATACGCAGTATTTT. It translates to CATSDPTGTGQDTQYF.

The V gene is TRBV19, the J gene TRBJ2-7, with D unresolved. CDR1 LNHDA and CDR2 SQIVND come from the germline V gene (reference sequence). The CDR3 is 14 amino acids. V shed 5 bases and J shed 6 bases, with 17 bases lying between them. CDR3 loop: CASSRVGREAEQYF. CDR3 DNA: TGTGCCAGTAGTCGGGTGGGCCGCGAGGCCGAGCAGTACTTC.

V usage is TRBV28 and J usage is TRBJ2-4; TRBD2 aligns across 11 bases. Looked up from germline, CDR1 is MDHEN and CDR2 is SYDVKM. V lost 0 bases and J lost 3; bases outside the gene matches: 1. This CDR3 has 16 residues. CDR3 residues: CASSLWTSGIKNIQYF. Written as DNA, the CDR3 is TGTGCCAGCAGTTTATGGACTAGCGGGATCAAAAACATTCAGTACTTC.

The chain uses TRBV7-9 and TRBJ2-7; the match to TRBD1 covers 7 bases. After removal of 4 bases from V and 6 bases from J, the junction contained 12 bases not matched to a gene. The germline V gene has CDR1 SEHNR and CDR2 FQNEAQ (reference sequence). The CDR3 extends over 15 amino acids. CDR3 bases: TGTGCCAGCAGCTCCGGGACAGTTTTTTTCTCCGAGCAGTACTTC. Translating gives CASSSGTVFFSEQYF. The full variable domain, rest sourced from reference TRBV7-9 and TRBJ2-7, is DTGVSQNPRHKITKRGQNVTFRCDPISEHNRLYWYRQTLGQGPEFLTYFQNEAQLEKSRLLSDRFSAERPKGSFSTLEIQRTEQGDSAMYLCASSSGTVFFSEQYFGPGTRLTVT.

The genes are TRBV7-3 and TRBJ1-1; weak D call: TRBD1 (5 bases). Trimming shortened V by 5 bases and J by 4 bases, and 11 bases separated the two germline ends. This CDR3 is 13 amino acids long. The germline V gene has CDR1 SGHTA and CDR2 FQGTGA. CDR3 in DNA: TGTGCCAGCAGCCAAGAGGGGAGCACTGAAGCTTTCTTT. Amino acid sequence: CASSQEGSTEAFF. Drawing the rest from reference TRBV7-3 and TRBJ1-1, the complete variable domain is GAGVSQTPSNKVTEKGKYVELRCDPISGHTALYWYRQSLGQGPEFLIYFQGTGAADDSGLPNDRFFAVRPEGSVSTLKIQRTERGDSAVYLCASSQEGSTEAFFGQGTRLTVV.

The chain has TRBV6-1 and TRBJ2-2; D might be TRBD1 (5 bases). Germline CDR1 and CDR2: MNHNS and SASEGT. The CDR3 covers 15 residues. Trimming left V 0 bases short and J 1 base short, with 6 bases between. The CDR3 reads CASSEATGNTGELFF. The CDR3 DNA follows: TGTGCCAGCAGTGAAGCAACAGGGAACACCGGGGAGCTGTTTTTT.

DNA for the CDR3: TGTGCCAGCAGCCAAGCCGGGACAGGGGGCGGAGAGACCCAGTACTTC. Protein sequence: CASSQAGTGGGETQYF. The chain carries TRBV4-2 and TRBJ2-5; 12 bases match TRBD1. CDR1 is LGHNA, CDR2 YNFKEQ, per germline. The J segment lost 4 bases and the V segment lost 1 base, leaving 4 bases of the junction unmatched. This CDR3 comprises 16 residues.

The chain couples TRBV29-1 to TRBJ2-7; 8 positions agree with TRBD1. The CDR3 length is 14 residues. Trimming took 6 bases from V and 4 from J; bases not matched to a gene: 11. The germline V gene encodes CDR1 SQVTM and CDR2 ANQGSEA. The CDR3 bases are TGCAGCGTGATTACAGGGGGTTTGGGGTACGAGCAGTACTTC. This translates into CSVITGGLGYEQYF.

The genes are TRBV6-2 or TRBV6-3 and TRBJ2-1; D not resolved. Trimming shortened V by 4 bases and J by 3 bases, and 7 bases separated the two germline ends. The CDR3 has 13 residues. The germline V gene encodes CDR1 MNHEY and CDR2 SVGEGT. The CDR3 spells CASSSDHYNEQFF. CDR3 in DNA: TGTGCCAGCAGTTCTGACCACTACAATGAGCAGTTCTTC.

The chain has TRBV21-1 and TRBJ2-3; the table's TRBD1 call for D was not verified on the DNA. TRBV21-1 is tagged as a pseudogene. The CDR3 is made up of 14 amino acids. CDR3 in DNA: TGTGCCACCACACAGGGGGCTAGCACAGATACGCAGTATTTT. Encoded protein: CATTQGASTDTQYF.

The V gene is TRBV29-1, the J gene TRBJ2-7; the match to TRBD1 covers 11 bases. This CDR3 has 14 amino acids. J was trimmed by 1 base and V by 4 bases; bases with no gene match: 3. Germline assignment: CDR1 SQVTM and CDR2 ANQGSEA. This CDR3 is CSVGGTGGSYEQYF. The DNA of the CDR3 is TGCAGCGTTGGCGGGACAGGGGGGTCCTACGAGCAGTACTTC.

The chain uses TRBV30 and TRBJ2-2; TRBD1 matches 8 bases. The CDR3 spans 15 residues. Germline V gives CDR1 GTSNPN, CDR2 SVGIG (reference sequence). The J segment lost 4 bases and the V segment lost 4 bases, leaving 8 bases of the junction unmatched. This chain's CDR3 is CAWTGQGAGTGELFF. CDR3 nucleotide sequence: TGTGCCTGGACCGGGCAGGGGGCCGGCACCGGGGAGCTGTTTTTT.

The chain couples TRBV10-3 to TRBJ2-1; tentatively, D is TRBD2 (5 bases). CDR3 length: 16 residues. Between the trimmed V and J ends, which lost 0 bases and 8 bases, there was a span of 17 bases. Germline assignment: CDR1 ENHRY and CDR2 SYGVKD. This chain's CDR3 is CAISESSASRGDEQFF. In DNA form, the CDR3 reads TGTGCCATCAGTGAGTCCTCGGCGTCACGGGGAGATGAGCAGTTCTTC.